This T cell receptor (beta chain) emerged from a study of OX40 agonist ivuxolimab in advanced cancers. Regarding the research as a whole: Ivuxolimab, which targeted the costimulatory receptor OX40 (CD134), was an agonistic, fully human IgG2 monoclonal antibody. Intravenous ivuxolimab was administered to patients every 2 weeks at six dose levels: 0.01, 0.1, 0.3, 1.5, 3 and 10 mg/kg. Among the roughly 52 dose-escalation patients, around 20 had hepatocellular carcinoma, some 15 melanoma, 9 renal cell carcinoma and 9 head and neck cancer. In the dose-escalation cohort, roughly four fifths of patients were male, and the mean age was approximately 60 years, with a range of about 23 to 85. Patients were allowed to have had prior anti-PD-1, anti-PD-L1 or anti-CTLA-4 therapy, and approximately 40% of the dose-escalation patients had been treated with checkpoint inhibitors. Partial responses occurred in three dose-escalation patients: two with cutaneous melanoma and one with hepatocellular carcinoma. Peripheral TCRbeta sequencing aimed to test whether ivuxolimab altered TCR sequence diversity and caused clonal T-cell expansion. The monotherapy dose-escalation portion (N of about 49 patients) of the phase I ivuxolimab trial is reported in the paper. Overall results and qualifications from the work: After ivuxolimab, expanded clones were on average more numerous among CD8+ T cells than among CD4+ T cells. The antigen specificity of the peripheral T cells that underwent clonal expansion was not determined. At doses of 0.1 to 3.0 mg/kg, clonal expansion of both CD4+ and CD8+ T cells in blood was seen between baseline and week 6. In partial responders in the 0.1-3.0 mg/kg groups, normalized peripheral clonal expansion was found to be among the lowest, especially among CD8+ T cells. Low levels of normalized T-cell clonal expansion were also seen in some patients who did not respond.

Concerning this clone itself: The antigen this receptor binds is unknown. Base qualities were left out, and no much larger clone turns up one base away.

Patients with a history of autoimmune disease or receiving systemic immunosuppression were excluded from the trial. In every dose cohort, peripheral blood was drawn for TCR sequencing at baseline, cycle 4 day 1, and cycle 7 day 1. The samples were drawn from a first-in-human, open-label, multicenter phase I dose-escalation trial of ivuxolimab. Adults with locally advanced or metastatic head and neck squamous cell, hepatocellular, melanoma or renal cell carcinoma were enrolled in the trial. Before TCR sequencing, CD4+ T cells and CD8+ T cells from peripheral blood were sorted into separate populations. The CDR3 has 15 amino acids, counting the end cysteine and phenylalanine. The only DNA kept is the CDR3, 45 bases in frame from the first base. CDR1 and CDR2 are drawn from the germline V gene (reference sequence): LNHDA, SQIVND. V lost 8 bases and J lost 2 bases, and the count of bases not matched to a germline gene is 9.

Genomic DNA was extracted from sorted cells for sequencing of the TCRbeta CDR3 region. The immunoSEQ Assay was used to sequence the TCRbeta CDR3 regions. The clones in this table, taken by TCRdb from immuneACCESS, are in-frame only. Not every clone is retained; where verified, under half of the shortfall comes from an unresolved V gene, and the cause of the rest is unknown. The sample profile shows tens of thousands of clones; approximately 86% of them were found once. Approximately 1.1% of the sample rests with the top ten. The receptor chain draws on TRBV19 and TRBJ1-2; TRBD1 aligns with 9 central bases. The sequence derives from an adult with an advanced solid tumor such as melanoma, head and neck, liver or kidney cancer. The sample was CD4+ or CD8+ T cells sorted from blood, taken in a trial of the OX40 agonist ivuxolimab. CDR3 protein: CASLGLGQGNYGYTF. The DNA sequence is TGTGCCAGTCTTGGGCTCGGACAGGGGAACTATGGCTACACCTTC.